This T cell receptor (beta chain) was sequenced for a study of cytomegalovirus exposure and HLA in healthy donors. Findings and limits, study-wide: In a later analysis, HLA-C alleles had the fewest associated TCRs, DRB1 alleles the most.

A word on this clone: Its antigen is not identified.

This CDR3 contains 13 residues. Trimming took off 2 bases at V and 5 bases at J, with 7 bases between the two ends. Per the germline V gene, CDR1 is LNHDA and CDR2 is SQIVND (reference sequence). The PCR ran on 60 Vbeta and 13 Jbeta primers. The table came from immunoSEQ multiplex PCR; TCRdb's copy has only in-frame clones and leaves some out. The sample shows roughly 120,000 clones, roughly 74% of them seen only once. Specimen: PBMCs. The TCR sequence derives from a woman between 50 and 59 years old in good health and CMV-seropositive. The chain links TRBV19 to TRBJ1-5, with D possibly being TRBD1 (5 bases). CDR3 protein: CASSILQDQPQHF. The CDR3 nucleotides are TGTGCCAGTAGTATATTACAGGATCAGCCCCAGCATTTT.